These 20 T cell receptor beta chains were sequenced from one sample in a study of Ad26.COV2.S vaccination and SARS-CoV-2 variants. Treatment: approximately 18 received Ad26.COV2.S at low or high dose, single or two shots; 5 received placebo; per-sample allocation not given. Day 63 after the first injection of vaccine or placebo was the sampling time. Using immunoSEQ multiplex PCR, the repertoire was profiled, and TCRdb retains in-frame clones only, with some absent. The repertoire consists of roughly 460,000 clones, with 89% occurring once and the leading ten covering about 1.5%. Sample: peripheral blood, taken in a trial of Ad26.COV2.S vaccine versus placebo. These receptors all come from a person aged 18-60 years who received the Ad26.COV2.S COVID-19 vaccine or a placebo.

The V and J genes are TRBV7-8 and TRBJ2-3, with TRBD1 identical over 8 bases. J gave up 5 bases and V 4 bases, and 8 bases lay outside the gene matches. The length of the CDR3 is 15 residues. Germline V gives CDR1 SGHVS, CDR2 FQNEAQ. The CDR3 is CASSSGTGGRDTQYF. The DNA of the CDR3 is TGTGCCAGCAGCTCCGGGACAGGCGGAAGAGATACGCAGTATTTT.

A word on this clone: Other DNA sequences in this specimen translate into the identical CDR3. The V call is TRBV6-1, the J call TRBJ1-5; D uncertain. This CDR3 spans 12 amino acids. Germline V CDR1 and CDR2: MNHNS, SASEGT. V shed 1 base and J shed 2 bases, with 0 bases lying between them. This chain's CDR3 is CASSEGNQPQHF. CDR3 DNA: TGTGCCAGCAGTGAAGGCAATCAGCCCCAGCATTTT.

The sample holds one count of this clone. V is TRBV6-2 or TRBV6-3 and J is TRBJ1-2; 7 bases are shared with TRBD1. After removal of 5 bases from V and 4 bases from J, the junction contained 10 bases not matched to a gene. Per the germline V gene, CDR1 is MNHEY and CDR2 is SVGEGT. The CDR3 runs to 15 residues. The CDR3 loop is CASSDRAGGFYGYTF. The CDR3 DNA reads as TGTGCCAGCAGTGACCGGGCAGGGGGTTTCTATGGCTACACCTTC.

The chain employs TRBV28 and TRBJ2-5; no reliable D call. The V gene lost 4 bases and the J gene lost 5 bases, with 11 bases spanning the gap. The germline CDR1 and CDR2 sequences are MDHEN and SYDVKM. The CDR3 loop spans 13 amino acids. The CDR3 nucleotides are TGTGCCAGCAGTTCCCCACTATGGGAGACCCAGTACTTC. Its protein product is CASSSPLWETQYF. Filled out from reference TRBV28 and TRBJ2-5, the complete variable domain reads DVKVTQSSRYLVKRTGEKVFLECVQDMDHENMFWYRQDPGLGLRLIYFSYDVKMKEKGDIPEGYSVSREKKERFSLILESASTNQTSMYLCASSSPLWETQYFGPGTRLLVL.

This clone was seen more than once but under ten times. The V and J genes are TRBV9 and TRBJ2-7; weak D call: TRBD2 (7 bases). The CDR3 loop spans 15 amino acids. Germline CDR1 SGDLS, CDR2 YYNGEE. Between the trimmed V and J ends, which lost 3 bases and 0 bases, there was a span of 13 bases. This chain's CDR3 is CASSEGEGYSYEQYF. CDR3 bases: TGTGCCAGCAGCGAGGGGGAGGGGTACTCCTACGAGCAGTACTTC.

This rearrangement joins TRBV7-2 to TRBJ2-3, with D perhaps being TRBD1 or TRBD2 (5 bases each). Germline lookup yields CDR1 SGHTA and CDR2 FQGNSA. CDR3 length: 16 amino acids. The ends were cut back, 1 base at V and 4 bases at J, with 15 bases in the middle. CDR3 sequence reads: CASSLGFSQGADTQYF. The CDR3 region has the DNA TGTGCCAGCAGCTTAGGCTTTTCCCAGGGAGCAGATACGCAGTATTTT.

Note on this clone: Other DNA variants within this sample encode the same CDR3. The V and J genes are TRBV6-2 or TRBV6-3 and TRBJ1-2; 7 bases fit TRBD1. Germline CDR1 is MNHEY and CDR2 is SVGEGT. Trimming removed 2 bases from V and 4 bases from J; junction bases left unmatched: 4. The CDR3 is made up of 14 amino acids. The CDR3 coding sequence is TGTGCCAGCAGTTACCCGACAGGGATCTATGGCTACACCTTC. Its protein is CASSYPTGIYGYTF.

This chain links TRBV9 with TRBJ2-1; TRBD2 matches 13 bases. The CDR3 loop spans 16 amino acids. The junction had 0 bases not matched to a gene; V was cut back by 0 bases and J by 3 bases. The germline gives CDR1 SGDLS, CDR2 YYNGEE. The CDR3 sequence is CASSVGLAGGYNEQFF. The DNA for the CDR3 is TGTGCCAGCAGCGTAGGACTAGCGGGGGGCTACAATGAGCAGTTCTTC.

The V gene is TRBV5-1, the J gene TRBJ2-2; D is unclear. The ends were cut back, 4 bases at V and 0 bases at J, with 10 bases in the middle. The CDR3 is made up of 15 amino acids. Germline values: CDR1 SGHRS, CDR2 YFSETQ. This CDR3 reads CASSPVVSNTGELFF. CDR3 bases: TGCGCCAGCAGCCCCGTCGTATCGAACACCGGGGAGCTGTTTTTT.

This sequence joins TRBV7-9 and TRBJ1-4; 8 bases map to TRBD1. V trimming: 5 bases; J trimming: 6 bases; junction bases outside the gene matches: 8. This CDR3 has 15 residues. The germline CDR1 and CDR2 sequences are SEHNR and FQNEAQ (reference sequence). Here the CDR3 reads CASSTDDRGYEKLFF. CDR3 nucleotide sequence: TGTGCCAGCAGCACCGACGACAGGGGCTATGAAAAACTGTTTTTT.

The V gene is TRBV7-6, the J gene TRBJ2-1; D unclear. Germline V gene sequence: CDR1 SGHVS, CDR2 FNYEAQ. With 6 bases removed from V and 8 bases from J, the gap between germline ends came to 23 bases. This CDR3 spans 16 amino acids. DNA for the CDR3: TGTGCCAGCAGATTCAGCCGCTGCGTCCACAATGATGAGCAGTTCTTC. This encodes CASRFSRCVHNDEQFF.

CDR3 bases: TGTGCCAGCAGTTTAGGAGGGAGCTCCTACGAGCAGTACTTC. Encoded protein: CASSLGGSSYEQYF. This chain uses TRBV27 with TRBJ2-7; D is possibly TRBD2 (6 bases). CDR3 length: 14 residues. V gave up 2 bases and J gave up 0 bases, with 8 bases separating them. Germline V lookup: CDR1 MNHEY, CDR2 SMNVEV (reference sequence).

The CDR3 DNA is TGTGCCAGCAGCTCCTACCTTGGGGCCTACGAGCAGTACTTC. Translated, it gives CASSSYLGAYEQYF. The genes are TRBV14 and TRBJ2-7; no clear D gene. V was clipped by 5 bases and J by 2 bases, with 13 bases between them. The length of the CDR3 is 14 residues. The V gene's germline CDR1 is SGHDN and CDR2 FVKESK.

This clone occurred a few times. The rearrangement links TRBV4-3 to TRBJ1-6, with D unresolved. V shed 0 bases and J shed 9 bases, with 6 bases lying between them. This CDR3 is 13 amino acids long. The V gene's germline CDR1 is LGHNA and CDR2 YSLEER. The CDR3 DNA is TGCGCCAGCAGCCAAGATCAGAGTTCACCCCTCCACTTT. This encodes CASSQDQSSPLHF.

The genes are TRBV6-5 and TRBJ1-3; 7 bases are shared with TRBD1. With V trimmed by 10 bases and J by 2 bases, 11 bases remained unmatched. The CDR3 length is 15 residues. Germline V gene data show CDR1 as MNHEY and CDR2 as SVGAGI. The CDR3 DNA reads as TGTGCCACCGTATTTGGACAGGCAACTGGAAACACCATATATTTT. This gives the protein CATVFGQATGNTIYF.

V usage is TRBV2 and J usage is TRBJ1-1; the D is unclear. The CDR3 is 14 residues long. Trimming removed 8 bases at V and 0 bases at J, with 13 bases between. Germline CDR1 SNHLY, CDR2 FYNNEI. As DNA, the CDR3 is TGTGCCAGCGCAGGACGCCACATGAACACTGAAGCTTTCTTT. Amino acids: CASAGRHMNTEAFF.

V gene TRBV29-1 combines with J gene TRBJ2-3; 9 bases agree with TRBD2. The CDR3 contains 20 residues. With V trimmed by 0 bases and J by 2 bases, 18 bases remained unmatched. Germline CDR1 is SQVTM and CDR2 is ANQGSEA. Written as DNA, the CDR3 is TGCAGCGTTGAAGAATGGGGTGTGGCGGGAGGGCTTGAGCACACAGATACGCAGTATTTT. Amino acid sequence: CSVEEWGVAGGLEHTDTQYF.

The chain couples TRBV7-3 to TRBJ1-1; 7 positions match TRBD1. Germline-derived CDR1 and CDR2 are SGHTA and FQGTGA. The V and J ends lost 1 base and 0 bases, in that order; junction bases with no gene match: 11. This CDR3 contains 18 residues. The DNA for the CDR3 is TGTGCCAGCAGCTTAAGAGCGAGGAGGGACAGTCTGAACACTGAAGCTTTCTTT. The encoded protein is CASSLRARRDSLNTEAFF. Full variable domain (missing parts from reference TRBV7-3 and TRBJ1-1): GAGVSQTPSNKVTEKGKYVELRCDPISGHTALYWYRQSLGQGPEFLIYFQGTGAADDSGLPNDRFFAVRPEGSVSTLKIQRTERGDSAVYLCASSLRARRDSLNTEAFFGQGTRLTVV.

The chain joins TRBV2 to TRBJ1-2; 8 bases align to TRBD1. Germline V gene sequence: CDR1 SNHLY, CDR2 FYNNEI. The CDR3 has 14 residues. J gave up 4 bases and V 7 bases, and 8 bases lay outside the gene matches. The CDR3, as DNA: TGTGCCAGCACCTGGGACAGGCGGGGCTATGGCTACACCTTC. It yields the protein CASTWDRRGYGYTF. Filled out from reference TRBV2 and TRBJ1-2, the complete variable domain reads EPEVTQTPSHQVTQMGQEVILRCVPISNHLYFYWYRQILGQKVEFLVSFYNNEISEKSEIFDDQFSVERPDGSNFTLKIRSTKLEDSAMYFCASTWDRRGYGYTFGSGTRLTVV.

There are a few counts of this clone. The V call is TRBV5-5, the J call TRBJ1-1; D gene unclear. The CDR3 covers 17 residues. Germline CDR1 is SGHKS and CDR2 is YYEKEE (reference sequence). Trimming left V 4 bases short and J 0 bases short, with 19 bases between. DNA for the CDR3: TGTGCCAGCAGCCCCGACTGGGGAGGGCTTATGAACACTGAAGCTTTCTTT. Protein product: CASSPDWGGLMNTEAFF.